This paragraph covers one T cell receptor beta chain sequence. This sample was included in a study of blood T cell repertoires in COVID-19. As for the study in general: Acute and convalescent COVID-19 specimens originated in the United States, Italy and Spain. In each case, the material was cDNA or gDNA derived from T cells, B-cell-depleted T cells, or PBMCs.

In the original analysis: Using reference gene primer amplification, nucleated cell counts were estimated. TCRdb keeps only in-frame clones here, not all; method: immunoSEQ multiplex PCR. V, J and clone size were drawn from that table, and D and trimming were deduced from the DNA. The data hold 150,000 to 200,000 clones, with approximately 90% observed a single time. Germline values: CDR1 MNHEY, CDR2 SVGAGI. There are 12 residues in the CDR3. The source is a human donor in a cohort sampled during active COVID-19. The chain links TRBV6-5 to TRBJ1-2; 12 bases are shared with TRBD1. Sequences were obtained from peripheral blood. The CDR3 loop is CVTGTGGLGYTF. CDR3 nucleotide sequence: TGTGTCACCGGGACAGGGGGCCTTGGCTACACCTTC.